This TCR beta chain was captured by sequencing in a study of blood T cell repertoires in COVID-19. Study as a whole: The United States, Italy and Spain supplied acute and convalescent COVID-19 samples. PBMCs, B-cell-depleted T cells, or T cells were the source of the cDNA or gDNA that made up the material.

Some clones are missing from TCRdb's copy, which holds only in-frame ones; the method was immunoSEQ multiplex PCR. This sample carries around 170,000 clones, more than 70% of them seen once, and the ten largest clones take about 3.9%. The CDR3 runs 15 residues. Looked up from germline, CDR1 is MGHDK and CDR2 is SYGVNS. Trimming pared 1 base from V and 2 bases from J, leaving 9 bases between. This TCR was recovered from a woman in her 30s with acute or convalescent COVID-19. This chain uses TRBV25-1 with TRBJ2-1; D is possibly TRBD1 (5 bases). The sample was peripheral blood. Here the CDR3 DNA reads TGTGCCAGCAGTGAATCAGGGATGGCCTACAATGAGCAGTTCTTC. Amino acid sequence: CASSESGMAYNEQFF. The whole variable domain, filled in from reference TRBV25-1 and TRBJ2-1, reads EADIYQTPRYLVIGTGKKITLECSQTMGHDKMYWYQQDPGMELHLIHYSYGVNSTEKGDLSSESTVSRIRTEHFPLTLESARPSHTSQYLCASSESGMAYNEQFFGPGTRLTVL.